These 23 T cell receptor beta chains were all obtained from the same sample, sequenced in a study of T cell responses to AZD1222 COVID-19 vaccine (dated by TCRdb to the early 2020s). Library generation was performed with the immunoSEQ multiplex PCR assay. Not all clones reach the TCRdb copy of this immuneACCESS table, which keeps in-frame sequences only. Checked studies attribute under half of the gap to unresolved V genes and leave the rest unexplained. The sample yields about 35,000 clones; 80% to 90% were counted once. The leading ten clones occupy roughly 9.6% of the sample. The time point label on this specimen signifies: about 28 days (+/-7) after the second vaccine dose. The sequencing used peripheral blood, collected 28 days after the second AZD1222 dose. These receptors were taken from an adult who received the AZD1222 COVID-19 vaccine.

The V gene is TRBV14, the J gene TRBJ2-1, with 7 positions matching TRBD2. Germline CDR1 is SGHDN and CDR2 is FVKESK. The junction had 8 bases not matched to a gene; V was cut back by 1 base and J by 5 bases. The CDR3 contains 16 residues. CDR3 region: CASSQAGGSVNNEQFF. The CDR3 region has the DNA TGTGCCAGCAGCCAAGCTGGCGGGAGCGTAAACAATGAGCAGTTCTTC.

J is TRBJ2-3 and V is TRBV18; 7 positions match TRBD2. V shed 1 base and J 3 bases; nucleotides not matched to a gene: 1. The CDR3 consists of 14 residues. Germline V gene data show CDR1 as KGHSH and CDR2 as LQKENI. CDR3 region: CASSPREGTDTQYF. CDR3 coding DNA: TGTGCCAGCTCACCACGGGAGGGGACAGATACGCAGTATTTT.

This rearrangement joins TRBV30 to TRBJ2-2, with unresolved D. Trimming removed 1 base from V and 1 base from J, with 10 bases in between. Looked up from germline, CDR1 is GTSNPN and CDR2 is SVGIG (reference sequence). CDR3 size: 15 residues. The DNA for the CDR3 is TGTGCCTGGAGTGGAGTGGCCCAGAACACCGGGGAGCTGTTTTTT. It is translated as CAWSGVAQNTGELFF. Full variable domain (outside the CDR3, taken from reference TRBV30 and TRBJ2-2): SQTIHQWPATLVQPVGSPLSLECTVEGTSNPNLYWYRQAAGRGLQLLFYSVGIGQISSEVPQNLSASRPQDRQFILSSKKLLLSDSGFYLCAWSGVAQNTGELFFGEGSRLTVL.

This chain uses TRBV7-2 with TRBJ1-4; D is undetermined. Germline V gene sequence: CDR1 SGHTA, CDR2 FQGNSA. The CDR3 contains 17 residues. The V end lost 1 base, the J end lost 3 bases, and 15 bases lay between the germline ends. The CDR3 protein is CASSLDHMRVSNEKLFF. The CDR3 DNA reads TGTGCCAGCAGCTTAGACCACATGCGGGTATCTAATGAAAAACTGTTTTTT. Variable domain in full (rest from reference TRBV7-2 and TRBJ1-4): GAGVSQSPSNKVTEKGKDVELRCDPISGHTALYWYRQSLGQGLEFLIYFQGNSAPDKSGLPSDRFSAERTGGSVSTLTIQRTQQEDSAVYLCASSLDHMRVSNEKLFFGSGTQLSVL.

The sample holds a few counts of this clone. The genes are TRBV4-2 and TRBJ2-3; 9 nucleotides agree with TRBD1. CDR3 length equals 15 residues. Trimming cost V 1 base and J 3 bases; bases outside gene matches: 2. Germline V lookup: CDR1 LGHNA, CDR2 YNFKEQ. The CDR3 DNA reads TGTGCCAGCAGCCAAGTGGGACAGGGAACAGATACGCAGTATTTT. This gives the protein CASSQVGQGTDTQYF.

The chain has TRBV6-5 and TRBJ2-1; D gene uncertain. This CDR3 comprises 11 residues. Germline V CDR1 and CDR2: MNHEY, SVGAGI. Trimming took 10 bases from V and 5 from J, leaving 9 bases between them. The CDR3 DNA is TGTGCCACCTTAGGGAACAATGAGCAGTTCTTC. It translates to CATLGNNEQFF.

This chain connects TRBV6-6 to TRBJ1-2; tentatively, D is TRBD1 (5 bases). Trimming removed 0 bases at V and 4 bases at J, with 12 bases between. CDR1 is MNHNY and CDR2 is SVGAGI in the germline V gene (reference sequence). This CDR3 has 15 amino acids. This CDR3 reads CASSYSLGEGYGYTF. The CDR3 DNA follows: TGTGCCAGCAGTTACTCGTTAGGGGAGGGCTATGGCTACACCTTC.

This chain connects TRBV6-5 to TRBJ1-6, with 7 bases matching TRBD1. This CDR3 has 13 amino acids. V lost 8 bases and J lost 12; bases outside the gene matches: 10. The germline CDR1 and CDR2 sequences are MNHEY and SVGAGI. The CDR3 here is CASGTAGSGPLHF. The CDR3 DNA is TGTGCCAGCGGGACAGCCGGGTCAGGACCCCTCCACTTT.

The chain recombines TRBV6-5 with TRBJ1-1; TRBD1 aligns across 9 bases. V was clipped by 5 bases and J by 4 bases; unmatched bases: 8. CDR1 is MNHEY, CDR2 SVGAGI, per germline. This CDR3 comprises 15 residues. CDR3 sequence reads: CASSPGGTGSTEAFF. In DNA form, the CDR3 reads TGTGCCAGCAGTCCGGGGGGGACAGGGAGCACTGAAGCTTTCTTT.

This chain connects TRBV5-1 to TRBJ2-7; D uncertain. V was pared by 1 base and J by 4 bases, with 6 bases between. Germline values: CDR1 SGHRS, CDR2 YFSETQ. The CDR3 covers 12 residues. CDR3 protein: CASSLYGYEQYF. The CDR3 DNA reads as TGCGCCAGCAGCTTGTACGGTTACGAGCAGTACTTC.

This chain joins TRBV10-2 and TRBJ1-4; D is uncertain. Trimming took off 10 bases at V and 7 bases at J, with 7 bases between the two ends. Per germline, CDR1 WSHSY and CDR2 SAAADI. This CDR3 region has 10 residues. The CDR3 DNA follows: TGCGCCAAGAGCCCTGAAAAACTGTTTTTT. Its translation is CAKSPEKLFF.

The chain combines TRBV6-1 with TRBJ1-1; 7 bases are a match to TRBD1. The CDR3 runs to 17 residues. Germline V CDR1 and CDR2: MNHNS, SASEGT. The trim removed 1 base at V and 1 base at J, leaving 9 bases unmatched. CDR3 sequence (DNA): TGTGCCAGCAGTGAAGGGGAGGGGGCCCCTGAGAACACTGAAGCTTTCTTT. It encodes CASSEGEGAPENTEAFF.

The chain uses TRBV11-3 and TRBJ1-1, with 7 bases identical to TRBD1. Trimming at V came to 4 bases and at J to 0 bases, leaving 14 bases not matched to a gene. Germline CDR1 reads SGHNT; CDR2 reads YENEEA. This CDR3 is 18 amino acids long. This chain's CDR3 is CASSSGPSQGGMNTEAFF. The CDR3 DNA follows: TGTGCCAGCAGCTCCGGTCCGTCGCAGGGGGGCATGAACACTGAAGCTTTCTTT.

V usage is TRBV7-2 and J usage is TRBJ2-2; no firm D call. Germline CDR1 and CDR2: SGHTA and FQGNSA. CDR3 length equals 13 residues. Trimming took off 4 bases at V and 1 base at J, with 4 bases between the two ends. CDR3 coding DNA: TGTGCCAGCAGCTGGGAGAACACCGGGGAGCTGTTTTTT. It translates to CASSWENTGELFF. The variable domain in full, completed from reference TRBV7-2 and TRBJ2-2, reads GAGVSQSPSNKVTEKGKDVELRCDPISGHTALYWYRQSLGQGLEFLIYFQGNSAPDKSGLPSDRFSAERTGGSVSTLTIQRTQQEDSAVYLCASSWENTGELFFGEGSRLTVL.

The genes are TRBV19 and TRBJ2-3; no clear D. Trimming took off 3 bases at V and 0 bases at J, with 16 bases between the two ends. Germline CDR1 is LNHDA and CDR2 is SQIVND (reference sequence). The CDR3 length is 17 residues. The CDR3 is CASSIGVGGTSTDTQYF. The CDR3 bases are TGTGCCAGTAGTATTGGGGTTGGTGGAACTAGCACAGATACGCAGTATTTT.

This chain links TRBV19 with TRBJ2-7; D not resolved. CDR3 length equals 15 residues. CDR1 is LNHDA, CDR2 SQIVND, per germline (reference sequence). Trimming took off 5 bases at V and 3 bases at J, with 17 bases between the two ends. CDR3 region: CASSPLGSRSYEQYF. The CDR3 DNA reads TGTGCCAGTAGTCCCCTGGGTAGCAGGAGCTACGAGCAGTACTTC.

The chain uses TRBV24-1 and TRBJ2-7, with D maybe TRBD2 (6 bases). Trimming took off 3 bases at V and 7 bases at J, with 21 bases between the two ends. The CDR3 contains 16 residues. Germline CDR1 KGHDR, CDR2 SFDVKD. The CDR3 loop is CATSDPTVGGNEEQYF. Written as DNA, the CDR3 is TGTGCCACCAGTGATCCAACCGTGGGCGGGAACGAGGAGCAGTACTTC.

The V and J genes are TRBV3-1 (or the pseudogene TRBV3-2) and TRBJ1-4; TRBD1 aligns across 7 bases. The trim removed 4 bases at V and 11 bases at J, leaving 10 bases unmatched. This CDR3 comprises 14 residues. Germline V CDR1 and CDR2: LGHDT, YNNKEL (reference sequence). The CDR3 protein is CASSRSEGADKLFF. CDR3 in DNA: TGTGCCAGCAGCCGGAGTGAGGGGGCGGATAAACTGTTTTTT.

The rearrangement joins TRBV19 to TRBJ1-3, with D unresolved. Germline values: CDR1 LNHDA, CDR2 SQIVND (reference sequence). V lost 5 bases, J lost 0 bases, and 8 bases lay in between. The CDR3 length is 14 residues. In DNA, the CDR3 is TGTGCCAGTAGTTCCCAGGTCTCTGGAAACACCATATATTTT. Protein product: CASSSQVSGNTIYF.

The rearrangement links TRBV5-1 to TRBJ2-2; 10 bases agree with TRBD1. The CDR3 covers 15 residues. The junction had 7 bases not matched to a gene; V was cut back by 4 bases and J by 7 bases. CDR1 and CDR2 from the germline V gene are SGHRS and YFSETQ. The CDR3: CASSMRQGADGELFF. CDR3 DNA: TGCGCCAGCAGCATGAGACAGGGGGCCGACGGGGAGCTGTTTTTT.

The chain links TRBV7-2 to TRBJ2-7, with D possibly matching TRBD2 (6 bases). Trimming shortened V by 5 bases and J by 2 bases, and 16 bases separated the two germline ends. CDR3 size: 15 residues. The V gene's germline CDR1 is SGHTA and CDR2 FQGNSA. The CDR3 is CASSHRPGETYEQYF. CDR3 DNA: TGTGCCAGCAGCCACCGCCCGGGGGAAACCTACGAGCAGTACTTC.

This clone has only a few counts. The chain couples TRBV20-1 to TRBJ2-3; 13 bases are a match to TRBD2. The CDR3 loop spans 19 amino acids. J was trimmed by 2 bases and V by 3 bases; bases with no gene match: 14. Germline CDR1 is DFQATT and CDR2 is SNEGSKA (reference sequence). CDR3 loop: CSASGLAGALTRPTDTQYF. The CDR3 region has the DNA TGCAGTGCTAGTGGACTAGCGGGGGCCCTAACTAGGCCCACAGATACGCAGTATTTT.

This clone is a singleton in its sample. The rearrangement joins TRBV5-6 to TRBJ1-4, with D hard to call. The germline V gene encodes CDR1 SGHDT and CDR2 YYEEEE. The CDR3 is made up of 14 amino acids. Trimming took off 3 bases at V and 0 bases at J, with 6 bases between the two ends. The CDR3 nucleotides read TGTGCCAGCAGCTCGATTGCAACTAATGAAAAACTGTTTTTT. Translated: CASSSIATNEKLFF.